This TCR beta chain was observed in a study of CD8 T cells in ankylosing spondylitis. Broader study findings: A TCR beta motif of about eight highly homologous variants appeared characteristic of ankylosing spondylitis blood. Within matched ankylosing spondylitis synovial fluid, disease-linked clones were reportedly significantly enriched.

TCRdb redid the calling of the 5' RACE reads with MiXCR, one entry per CDR3 protein. The data contain more than 35,000 distinct CDR3 sequences, 6% of them singletons. This CDR3 contains 14 residues. Germline CDR1 GTSNPN, CDR2 SVGIG (reference sequence). The germline V and J ends were trimmed by 2 bases and 6 bases, with 17 bases remaining between them. In this sample, this clonotype turned up many times. Its specificity is not known. This TCR came from a male donor with ankylosing spondylitis or in good health (not recorded which). The gene calls are TRBV30 and TRBJ2-7, with a weak D call TRBD1 (6 bases). Sample: blood, either unsorted or a sorted T cell fraction (not recorded which). The CDR3 nucleotides read TGTGCCTGGAGTAGGACAGTTGACATGGGCGAGCAGTACTTC. Translation: CAWSRTVDMGEQYF.